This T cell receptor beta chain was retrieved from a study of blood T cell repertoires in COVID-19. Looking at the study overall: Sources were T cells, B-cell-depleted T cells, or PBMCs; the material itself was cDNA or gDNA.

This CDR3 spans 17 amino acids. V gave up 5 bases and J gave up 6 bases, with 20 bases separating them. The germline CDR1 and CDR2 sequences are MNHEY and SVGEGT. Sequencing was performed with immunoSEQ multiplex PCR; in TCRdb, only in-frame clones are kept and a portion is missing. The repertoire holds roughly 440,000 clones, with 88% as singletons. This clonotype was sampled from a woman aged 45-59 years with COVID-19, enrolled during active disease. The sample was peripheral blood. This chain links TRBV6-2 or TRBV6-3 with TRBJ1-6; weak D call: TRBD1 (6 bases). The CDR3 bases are TGTGCCAGCAGTCCCAAGGACAGTGAGTGGGGTAATTCACCCCTCCACTTT. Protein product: CASSPKDSEWGNSPLHF.